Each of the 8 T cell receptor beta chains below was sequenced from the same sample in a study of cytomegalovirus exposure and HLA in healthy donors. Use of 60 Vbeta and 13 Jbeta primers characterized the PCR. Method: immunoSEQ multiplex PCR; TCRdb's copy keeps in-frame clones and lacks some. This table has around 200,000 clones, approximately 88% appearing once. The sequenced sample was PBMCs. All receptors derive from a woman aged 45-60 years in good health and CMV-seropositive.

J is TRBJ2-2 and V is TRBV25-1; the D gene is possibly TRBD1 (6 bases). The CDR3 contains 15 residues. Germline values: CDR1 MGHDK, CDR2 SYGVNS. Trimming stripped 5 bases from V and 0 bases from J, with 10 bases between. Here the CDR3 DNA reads TGTGCCAGCAGTTCGAGGACAGCGAACACCGGGGAGCTGTTTTTT. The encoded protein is CASSSRTANTGELFF.

In DNA, the CDR3 is TGTGCCAGCAGCTTCCCTAGCGGGGGGGCCGCAGAGACCCAGTACTTC. Translation gives CASSFPSGGAAETQYF. The chain combines TRBV5-4 with TRBJ2-5, with 12 bases lining up with TRBD2. The CDR3 has 16 residues. V dropped 2 bases and J dropped 4; count of bases not matched to a gene: 6. Germline assignment: CDR1 SGHNT and CDR2 YYREEE (reference sequence).

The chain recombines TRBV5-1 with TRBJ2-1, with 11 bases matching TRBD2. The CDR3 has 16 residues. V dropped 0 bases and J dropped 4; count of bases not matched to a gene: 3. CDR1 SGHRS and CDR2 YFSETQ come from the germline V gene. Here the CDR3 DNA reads TGCGCCAGCAGCTTGGCCGGGACTAGCGGTTACAATGAGCAGTTCTTC. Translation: CASSLAGTSGYNEQFF.

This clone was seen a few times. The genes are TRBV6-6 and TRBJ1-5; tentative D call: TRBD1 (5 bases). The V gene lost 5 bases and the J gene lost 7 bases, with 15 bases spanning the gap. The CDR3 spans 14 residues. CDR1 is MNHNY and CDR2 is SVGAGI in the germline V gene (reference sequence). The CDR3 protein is CASSHWGEEQPQHF. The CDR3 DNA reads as TGTGCCAGCAGTCACTGGGGGGAGGAGCAGCCCCAGCATTTT.

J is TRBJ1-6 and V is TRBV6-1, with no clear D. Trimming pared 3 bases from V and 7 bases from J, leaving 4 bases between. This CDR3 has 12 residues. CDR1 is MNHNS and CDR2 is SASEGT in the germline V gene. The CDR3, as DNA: TGTGCCAGCAGTGACCTCAATTCACCCCTCCACTTT. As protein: CASSDLNSPLHF.

The CDR3 loop reads CASSLGQFGYTF. As DNA, the CDR3 is TGTGCCAGCAGCTTAGGACAGTTCGGCTACACCTTC. The gene calls are TRBV5-5 and TRBJ1-2, with D possibly being TRBD1 (6 bases). The CDR3 covers 12 residues. The V end was cut by 2 bases, the J end by 8 bases, with 10 bases between. Per germline, CDR1 SGHKS and CDR2 YYEKEE (reference sequence).

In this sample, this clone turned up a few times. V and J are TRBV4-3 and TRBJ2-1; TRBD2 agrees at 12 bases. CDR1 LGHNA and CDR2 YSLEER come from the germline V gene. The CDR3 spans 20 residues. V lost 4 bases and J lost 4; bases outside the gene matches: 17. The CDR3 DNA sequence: TGCGCCAGCAGCCCCGACATAGCACTAGCGGGGGGCATAATTTACAATGAGCAGTTCTTC. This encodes CASSPDIALAGGIIYNEQFF.

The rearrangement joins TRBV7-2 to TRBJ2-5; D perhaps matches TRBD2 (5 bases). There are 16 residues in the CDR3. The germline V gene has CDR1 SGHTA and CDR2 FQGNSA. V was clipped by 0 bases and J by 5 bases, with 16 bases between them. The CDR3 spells CASSLALSTTGETQYF. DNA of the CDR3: TGTGCCAGCAGCTTAGCGCTAAGTACTACGGGGGAGACCCAGTACTTC.